The clone carrying this TCR beta chain turned up a few times. Its antigen is unidentified. Autoimmune disease history or systemic immunosuppression meant exclusion. Cycle 7 day 1, cycle 4 day 1, and baseline were the timepoints at which blood was sampled. Using immunoSEQ multiplex PCR, the repertoire was profiled, and TCRdb retains in-frame clones only, with some absent. The sample records more than 70,000 clones, 70% to 85% being singletons. This specimen belongs to a study of OX40 agonist ivuxolimab in advanced cancers. Study context: Patients enrolled in dose escalation were diagnosed with hepatocellular carcinoma, melanoma, renal cell or head and neck cancer. Points from the study as a whole: Both blood CD4+ and CD8+ T cells showed clonal growth by week 6 at 0.1 to 3.0 mg/kg.

The CDR3 is 12 amino acids. With 6 bases removed from V and 12 bases from J, the gap between germline ends came to 15 bases. The germline CDR1 and CDR2 sequences are MDHEN and SYDVKM. The material sequenced was CD4+ or CD8+ T cells sorted from blood, taken in a trial of the OX40 agonist ivuxolimab. The chain couples TRBV28 to TRBJ2-1, with a possible D match to TRBD2 (5 bases). This receptor was taken from an adult with an advanced solid tumor such as melanoma, head and neck, liver or kidney cancer. CDR3 nucleotides: TGTGCCAGCAGCCCGGACTCCGGTAGGCAGTTCTTC. Its protein product is CASSPDSGRQFF.